A single sample is the source of the 8 T cell receptor beta chains below, sequenced in a study of CD4 T cells in relation to SARS-CoV-2 and coronaviruses. The table came from immunoSEQ multiplex PCR; TCRdb's copy has only in-frame clones and leaves some out. The sample has about 17,000 clones, 79% seen once; the top ten hold 11%. The unexposed donors gave CD4+ T cells in 2011-2018, prior to COVID-19. CD4+ T cells were isolated from the cells after nine to eleven days of culture. Their antigens are not known. The sequencing input was CD4+ T cells from PBMCs, cultured in vitro. The source of these receptors is a human donor in good health.

This clone was seen once. This chain uses TRBV19 with TRBJ1-5, with a weak D call TRBD1 (5 bases). V shed 10 bases and J shed 6 bases, with 16 bases lying between them. In germline, CDR1 is LNHDA, CDR2 SQIVND (reference sequence). CDR3 length equals 13 residues. CDR3 sequence: CATGPSTGQPQHF. The DNA for the CDR3 is TGTGCCACAGGGCCCAGCACAGGTCAGCCCCAGCATTTT.

The V gene is TRBV7-8, the J gene TRBJ2-7, with D tentatively TRBD2 (6 bases). The CDR3 extends over 14 amino acids. Trimming took 11 bases from V and 0 from J, leaving 17 bases between them. Germline CDR1 SGHVS, CDR2 FQNEAQ. The CDR3 loop is CARRSERASYEQYF. The CDR3 nucleotides are TGTGCCCGCCGGTCGGAGCGGGCCTCCTACGAGCAGTACTTC.

This chain joins TRBV13 and TRBJ2-5, with 14 positions matching TRBD2. With V trimmed by 5 bases and J by 3 bases, 8 bases remained unmatched. Germline V gene data show CDR1 as PRHDT and CDR2 as FYEKMQ (reference sequence). The CDR3 has 17 amino acids. CDR3 residues: CASSPGLAGVLEETQYF. CDR3 DNA: TGTGCCAGCAGCCCGGGACTAGCGGGGGTACTAGAAGAGACCCAGTACTTC.

This clone showed up just once. V and J are TRBV4-1 and TRBJ2-3; D uncertain. Deletions cut 1 base from V and 2 bases from J, with 7 bases between. The germline gives CDR1 MGHRA, CDR2 YSYEKL. The CDR3 is 14 residues long. CDR3 protein: CASSQGDDTDTQYF. The CDR3 DNA is TGCGCCAGCAGCCAAGGAGATGACACAGATACGCAGTATTTT.

This chain joins TRBV4-2 and TRBJ1-6; D is uncertain. In germline, CDR1 is LGHNA, CDR2 YNFKEQ. The CDR3 extends over 17 amino acids. Deletions cut 0 bases from V and 7 bases from J, with 16 bases between. CDR3 loop: CASSQEGTVRRNSPLHF. In DNA form, the CDR3 reads TGTGCCAGCAGCCAAGAGGGCACGGTCCGGCGGAATTCACCCCTCCACTTT.

The rearrangement links TRBV30 to TRBJ2-7; D unclear. Trimming pared 2 bases from V and 5 bases from J, leaving 7 bases between. This CDR3 has 11 amino acids. Germline loops: CDR1 GTSNPN, CDR2 SVGIG (reference sequence). CDR3 region: CAWSWVDEQYF. DNA for the CDR3: TGTGCCTGGAGTTGGGTAGACGAGCAGTACTTC.

The rearrangement joins TRBV2 to TRBJ1-6; 11 nucleotides line up with TRBD1. The trim removed 5 bases at V and 8 bases at J, leaving 5 bases unmatched. Per the germline V gene, CDR1 is SNHLY and CDR2 is FYNNEI. The CDR3 covers 15 residues. As DNA, the CDR3 is TGTGCCAGCAGTTCGGGACAGGGGGGATATTCACCCCTCCACTTT. This encodes CASSSGQGGYSPLHF.

J is TRBJ2-7 and V is TRBV10-3, with D possibly being TRBD1 (7 bases). Germline values: CDR1 ENHRY, CDR2 SYGVKD. The CDR3 has 14 amino acids. The V end lost 3 bases, the J end lost 4 bases, and 13 bases lay between the germline ends. As DNA, the CDR3 is TGTGCCATCAGTGACGGGGGACAGCATTACGAGCAGTACTTC. Its protein is CAISDGGQHYEQYF.